This TCR beta chain was found in a study of blood T cell repertoires in COVID-19. Study-wide context: The analysed material was cDNA or gDNA that came from T cells, B-cell-depleted T cells, or PBMCs.

Per the original methods: Reference gene primers were amplified, and this amplification served to estimate nucleated cell counts. Assay: immunoSEQ multiplex PCR; the TCRdb copy retains only in-frame clones and omits some. D and trimming were read from the DNA, whereas the V and J calls and clone size are those reported in that table. The sample comprises some 190,000 clones, less than 85% of which are singletons, and roughly 12% rests with the top ten. This CDR3 has 17 amino acids. Looked up from germline, CDR1 is KGHSH and CDR2 is LQKENI. With 0 bases removed from V and 5 bases from J, the gap between germline ends came to 17 bases.

Sequences were obtained from peripheral blood. The V and J genes are TRBV18 and TRBJ1-3, with D possibly being TRBD1 (5 bases). The clonotype originates from a woman aged 45-59 years with acute or convalescent COVID-19. The CDR3 loop is CASSPPYQAQGRNTIYF. The CDR3 DNA sequence: TGTGCCAGCTCACCACCGTACCAAGCCCAGGGTAGAAACACCATATATTTT.